The T cell receptor beta chain under discussion was sequenced for a study of naive and memory T cell subsets (dated by TCRdb to about 2017). A note on the overall study: An open-source, UMI-based TCR alpha and beta sequencing pipeline was applied to sorted naive and memory peripheral blood T cell subsets. RNA was DNase-treated and reverse transcribed with TCR constant-region primers, mostly using SuperScript III. IgG serology results and the functional CMV T cell responses were in complete agreement.

Note on this clonotype: What antigen it recognizes has not been identified. Per-nucleotide qualities are absent, and no much larger clonotype sits a single base away.

From the second PCR step onward, the TCR alpha chain libraries and the TCR beta chain libraries were amplified separately. To determine each donor's CMV status, fresh PBMCs were stimulated overnight with CMV viral lysate, and IFNgamma production from CD4+ T cells was then assessed. CD4 T cells were positively selected with Miltenyi beads, followed by positive selection of CD8 T cells from the CD4-negative fraction. After staining for CD3, CD4, CD8, CD45RA, CD27 and a live/dead dye, cells were sorted on a BD Aria II into four subsets based on CD45RA and CD27. A few healthy volunteers provided blood, and each donor's sample was split into CD4 and CD8 T cells and then further divided into four differentiation subsets. About 130 ml of peripheral blood was collected from each donor, and PBMC were isolated by Ficoll-Paque PLUS density-gradient centrifugation. After sorting, cells were lysed in RLT buffer, RNA was extracted using a Qiagen RNeasy kit, and the extracted RNA was stored at -80 degrees C.

Taken from the germline V gene (reference sequence), the CDR1 and CDR2 loops are SEHNR and FQNEAQ. The CDR3 contains 16 residues, cysteine and phenylalanine counted. The sequence is cut down to CDR3 DNA, 48 bases in frame from base 1. V is shortened by 2 bases, J by 6 bases, and the region joining them spans 17 bases. The receptor library was made with UMI-ligation and nested PCR. The beta constant-region primer consisted of an equimolar mixture of two oligonucleotides that together covered TRBC1 and TRBC2. A single-stranded oligonucleotide containing the SP2 primer and a 12-nucleotide UMI was joined to the 3' end of the cDNA by T4 RNA ligase 1. Four rounds of PCR were used to amplify ligated cDNA, with nested alpha and beta constant-region primers being used together with the SP2 primer. Incubation of the ligation reaction was carried out at 16 degrees C for roughly 19-24 hours. PCR2 was usually performed as a SYBR Green qPCR and halted at a preset threshold so that over-amplification would not occur. All purifications after the first were performed with Agencourt AMPure XP magnetic beads. Libraries were quantified by Qubit and checked on a TapeStation, where a main peak was expected near 650 bp. Sequencing of the pooled libraries was done on an Illumina MiSeq using v2 2x251 paired-end kits, which typically yielded roughly 0.95-2.3 million reads per sample. Each sample was pooled at 3 to 4.5 nM, and about 5-7% PhiX was included to help cluster recognition. From the authors' description of their analysis: V and J genes were assigned to Demultiplexor-processed FASTQ reads by Decombinator through tag matching, with a single base-pair mismatch being allowed. Collapsinator used UMIs to correct both sequencing errors and frequency errors arising from PCR heterogeneity. CDR3Translator translated TCRs and extracted CDR3s from the conserved cysteine to the FGXG phenylalanine, flagging non-productive sequences. Gini, Shannon entropy and inverse Simpson indices were calculated on repertoires subsampled to equal numbers of UMI-defined TCRs. Clonotype abundance distributions were fitted to a power law by maximum likelihood within the linear range. Similar UMI counts, unique TCR numbers and clonal distributions were obtained with the pipeline and with MIGEC on one naive CD8 sample. One analysis removed from the naive repertoire any naive TCRs that were also present in any memory subset from the same donor. The repertoires were searched for 5,500 to 7,500 CMV-associated CDR3 sequences that had been compiled from VDJdb and a published dataset. TCRdb reprocessing: public reads trimmed at Q25 with fastp, clones called with MiXCR, in-frame beta chains kept. Duplicate CDR3 protein sequences are folded into a single record with the most common DNA and genes. The V and J calls were not made by the authors but by TCRdb's processing. The sample yields 150,000 or so distinct CDR3 sequences; about 17% were counted once. The ten most abundant clones make up roughly 0.14% of the sample.

Broad study findings and their caveats: A clonotype was defined as a single alpha or beta chain sequence rather than as a paired alpha/beta receptor. RNA-based TCR counts may be affected by expression changes linked to T cell activation and differentiation. Naive repertoires, especially CD8, contained a few larger clonotypes, possibly memory cells re-expressing CD45RA. TCR abundance followed a power law with an exponent that was different for naive and memory subsets but consistent across the three individuals. The repertoire findings for the naive and memory subsets could not be validated, as no ground truth was available. After error correction, only a single occurrence was seen for over 95% of naive TCR sequences, so much steeper abundance distributions were produced than in memory subsets. In both CD4 and CD8 cells, a rise in Gini index and a fall in Shannon and inverse Simpson diversity were observed from naive through CM, EM and EMRA.

Sequencing was carried out using naive CD4+ T cells from blood. The cell subset or site label, read with the paper, signifies: naive T cells, CD45RA high CD27+. The rearranged segments are TRBV7-9 and TRBJ2-1; TRBD2 is a possible D gene, resting on 6 matching bases. The receptor comes from a human donor in good health. The DNA sequence is TGTGCCAGCAGCTTATTAGCGGTACCTCGGGTCAATGAGCAGTTCTTC. This codes for CASSLLAVPRVNEQFF.